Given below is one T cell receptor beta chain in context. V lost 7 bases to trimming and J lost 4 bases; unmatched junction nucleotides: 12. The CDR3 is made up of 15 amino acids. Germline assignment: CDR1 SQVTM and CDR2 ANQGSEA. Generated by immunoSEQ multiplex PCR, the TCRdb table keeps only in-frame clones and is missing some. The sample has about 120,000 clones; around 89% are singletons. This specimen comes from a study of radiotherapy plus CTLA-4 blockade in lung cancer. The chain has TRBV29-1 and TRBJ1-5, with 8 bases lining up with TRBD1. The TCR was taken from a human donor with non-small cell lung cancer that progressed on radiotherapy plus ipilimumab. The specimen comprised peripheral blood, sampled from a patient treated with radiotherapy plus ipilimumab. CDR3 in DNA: TGCAGCGCCCGATTCGGCAGGGGGCGTAATCAGCCCCAGCATTTT. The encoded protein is CSARFGRGRNQPQHF.